This T cell receptor beta chain was recorded in a study of Ad26.COV2.S vaccination and SARS-CoV-2 variants. Findings and caveats of the study: Spike-specific TCR breadth was greater after Ad26.COV2.S than placebo. Those who received vaccine or placebo ended up with similar non-spike TCR breadth.

Unmatched junction bases numbered 7, after V lost 6 bases and J lost 5 bases. Germline loops: CDR1 MNHEY, CDR2 SVGEGT. The CDR3 totals 15 residues. This clone was observed once. Its target is unknown. Sequencing used immunoSEQ multiplex PCR; TCRdb keeps in-frame clones, though not all of them. Of 97,000 or so clones listed, about 78% are singletons. The sequence came from a human donor who had recovered from COVID-19. The source material was peripheral blood, sampled after recovery from COVID-19. This chain joins TRBV6-2 or TRBV6-3 and TRBJ2-5; 12 nucleotides agree with TRBD1. The CDR3 reads CASSGTGGITETQYF. The CDR3 nucleotides read TGTGCCAGCAGCGGGACAGGGGGCATCACGGAGACCCAGTACTTC.